A single sample is the source of the 7 T cell receptor beta chains below, sequenced in a study of OX40 agonist ivuxolimab in advanced cancers. Libraries were prepared by immunoSEQ multiplex PCR; TCRdb keeps only in-frame clonotypes and omits some of them. The table lists under 100,000 clones, approximately 90% of them singletons, with roughly 11% in the top ten. Sequencing was performed on CD4+ or CD8+ T cells sorted from blood, taken in a trial of the OX40 agonist ivuxolimab. All receptors derive from an adult with an advanced solid tumor such as melanoma, head and neck, liver or kidney cancer.

The J gene is TRBJ2-2, the V gene TRBV7-9; D is undetermined. The germline CDR1 and CDR2 sequences are SEHNR and FQNEAQ (reference sequence). This CDR3 is 12 amino acids long. The V end lost 5 bases, the J end lost 6 bases, and 7 bases lay between the germline ends. CDR3 coding DNA: TGTGCCAGCAGCCCGCTAGCCGGGGAGCTGTTTTTT. This codes for CASSPLAGELFF. The complete variable domain, with remaining parts taken from reference TRBV7-9 and TRBJ2-2, reads DTGVSQNPRHKITKRGQNVTFRCDPISEHNRLYWYRQTLGQGPEFLTYFQNEAQLEKSRLLSDRFSAERPKGSFSTLEIQRTEQGDSAMYLCASSPLAGELFFGEGSRLTVL.

This chain connects TRBV5-4 to TRBJ1-1, with 7 bases identical to TRBD1. V dropped 2 bases and J dropped 5; count of bases not matched to a gene: 6. Germline CDR1 SGHNT, CDR2 YYREEE (reference sequence). This CDR3 spans 14 amino acids. The CDR3 DNA sequence: TGTGCCAGCAGCTTCAGGGGGGCCTCGACTGAAGCTTTCTTT. Its protein is CASSFRGASTEAFF.

This clone was recorded only once. This chain links TRBV27 with TRBJ2-1; TRBD1 agrees at 7 bases. Germline lookup yields CDR1 MNHEY and CDR2 SMNVEV (reference sequence). There are 14 residues in the CDR3. Trimming took 3 bases from V and 9 from J; bases not matched to a gene: 8. The CDR3 DNA sequence: TGTGCCAGCAGTTTCCCGGACAGGAGTAGTGAGCAGTTCTTC. Encoded protein: CASSFPDRSSEQFF.

The J gene is TRBJ2-7, the V gene TRBV19; 14 bases agree with TRBD2. This CDR3 is built from 18 residues. From germline, CDR1 is LNHDA and CDR2 SQIVND (reference sequence). The J segment lost 2 bases and the V segment lost 5 bases, leaving 11 bases of the junction unmatched. The CDR3 DNA reads TGTGCCAGTAGTCCGCTGCGGACTAGCGGGGGGCGAACCTACGAGCAGTACTTC. This gives the protein CASSPLRTSGGRTYEQYF.

This chain joins TRBV2 and TRBJ2-3, with no clear D. The V gene lost 2 bases and the J gene lost 0 bases, with 12 bases spanning the gap. The CDR3 loop spans 16 amino acids. CDR1 is SNHLY, CDR2 FYNNEI, per germline. The CDR3 sequence: CASSEFRASSTDTQYF. The CDR3 bases are TGTGCCAGCAGTGAATTTCGGGCATCTAGCACAGATACGCAGTATTTT.

The chain recombines TRBV27 with TRBJ1-2, with 9 bases lining up with TRBD1. The CDR3 consists of 14 residues. After removal of 4 bases from V and 8 bases from J, the junction contained 8 bases not matched to a gene. The germline V gene has CDR1 MNHEY and CDR2 SMNVEV (reference sequence). The CDR3 DNA reads TGTGCCAGCAGTTCAACAGGGGGCGCGGGCGGCTACACCTTC. This translates into CASSSTGGAGGYTF.

V is TRBV25-1 and J is TRBJ2-7, with D possibly matching TRBD1 (6 bases). CDR1 MGHDK and CDR2 SYGVNS come from the germline V gene. This CDR3 contains 14 residues. Trimming removed 5 bases from V and 5 bases from J, with 16 bases in between. CDR3 loop: CASSPGTPYDEQYF. In DNA form, the CDR3 reads TGTGCCAGCAGTCCGGGGACACCCTACGACGAGCAGTACTTC.